These T cell receptor beta chains were read from a single sample in a study of blood T cells in healthy people across ages. TCRdb reanalysed the 5' RACE reads using MiXCR and keeps one entry per CDR3 protein. The table lists about 1 million distinct CDR3 sequences, under 45% of them singletons. The sample taken for sequencing was blood. The source is an older woman in good health. CDR3s include the opening cysteine and the closing phenylalanine or tryptophan. D genes are given only for firm matches. Size tells how often a clone was seen (once, few, many) or the class of an expanded clone, and some rows leave it out.

V gene	J gene	D gene	clone size	CDR3 protein	CDR3 DNA
TRBV7-8	TRBJ2-7	TRBD2	NA	CASNLQAAGGYEQYF	TGTGCCAGCAACTTACAGGCAGCGGGAGGGTACGAGCAGTACTTC
TRBV27	TRBJ2-5	TRBD1	NA	CASSNGQGEYQETQYF	TGTGCCAGCAGTAACGGACAGGGGGAGTACCAAGAGACCCAGTACTTC
TRBV20-1	TRBJ1-2	NA	few	CSATQGASRHNYGYTF	TGCAGTGCTACCCAAGGGGCGTCCAGACATAACTATGGCTACACCTTC
TRBV6-5	TRBJ2-7	TRBD2	few	CASRYLTSGKVVEQYF	TGTGCCAGCAGATACTTGACTAGCGGGAAGGTTGTCGAGCAGTACTTC
TRBV5-1	TRBJ2-1	NA	NA	CASSAGTNNEQFF	TGCGCCAGCAGTGCGGGAACAAACAATGAGCAGTTCTTC
TRBV12-3/TRBV12-4	TRBJ1-2	NA	few	CASSLLGASSYGYTF	TGTGCCAGCAGTTTATTGGGGGCTTCTTCCTATGGCTACACCTTC
TRBV20-1	TRBJ2-7	NA	NA	CSARDRAVPYHEQYF	TGCAGTGCTAGAGATAGGGCAGTGCCCTACCACGAGCAGTACTTC
TRBV24-1	TRBJ1-2	NA	NA	CATRDPGLDGYTF	TGTGCCACCAGGGACCCAGGGCTTGATGGCTACACCTTC
TRBV10-2	TRBJ2-7	TRBD1	NA	CASYRDRGYEQYF	TGCGCCAGCTACCGGGACAGGGGTTACGAGCAGTACTTC
TRBV6-2/TRBV6-3	TRBJ2-7	NA	many	CASSAYYEQYF	TGTGCCAGCAGTGCTTACTACGAGCAGTACTTC
TRBV7-9	TRBJ1-2	TRBD1	NA	CTSSSSGTGGGGYTF	TGTACCAGCAGCTCGTCCGGGACAGGCGGCGGTGGCTACACCTTC
TRBV20-1	TRBJ1-1	NA	NA	CSARLGGAPRTEAFF	TGCAGTGCTAGATTGGGAGGAGCCCCGAGGACTGAAGCTTTCTTT
TRBV12-3/TRBV12-4	TRBJ2-3	NA	NA	CASSPQQGSQYF	TGTGCCAGCAGTCCCCAACAGGGTTCGCAGTATTTT
TRBV5-1	TRBJ2-3	TRBD2	few	CASTELAGSDTQYF	TGCGCCAGCACTGAACTAGCGGGATCAGATACGCAGTATTTT